This T cell receptor (beta chain) was captured in a study of blood T cell repertoires in COVID-19. Background on the study: The United States, Italy and Spain supplied acute and convalescent COVID-19 samples. Sources were T cells, B-cell-depleted T cells, or PBMCs; the material itself was cDNA or gDNA.

The protocol was immunoSEQ multiplex PCR, while the TCRdb copy is restricted to in-frame clones and leaves out a portion. The sample shows 100,000 to 150,000 clones, approximately 84% of them seen only once. In germline, CDR1 is SGDLS, CDR2 YYNGEE. This CDR3 region has 15 residues. J was trimmed by 11 bases and V by 3 bases; bases with no gene match: 13. This rearrangement joins TRBV9 to TRBJ1-3, with 8 nucleotides matching TRBD1. This sequence originates from a woman aged 80 or over with acute or convalescent COVID-19. The sample taken for sequencing was peripheral blood. As DNA, the CDR3 is TGTGCCAGCAGCGCAAAGCAGGGGGCCTATGACCCCATATATTTT. It codes for CASSAKQGAYDPIYF.